This is a list of T cell receptor beta chains from one sample in a study of T cell responses to AZD1222 COVID-19 vaccine. The method was immunoSEQ multiplex PCR; TCRdb's version includes in-frame clones alone and lacks a portion of them. The sample holds about 57,000 clones, 65% to 90% seen once. Sample: peripheral blood, taken on day 0 of AZD1222 vaccination. The receptors were gathered from an adult in good health. Both conserved end residues are part of each CDR3. The D gene is left open where the match is weak. A clone size is listed for some rows: how often the clone was seen (once, few, many), or a class if it is expanded.

v_call	clone_size	d_call	j_call	cdr3_aa	cdr3_nt
TRBV6-5	NA	TRBD1	TRBJ1-5	CASRAGQGAGQPQHF	TGTGCCAGCAGGGCAGGACAGGGGGCAGGTCAGCCCCAGCATTTT
TRBV12-3/TRBV12-4	NA	NA	TRBJ1-3	CASSLATAPIYF	TGTGCCAGCAGTTTAGCGACTGCTCCCATATATTTT
TRBV4-1	once	TRBD1	TRBJ2-2	CAGSLGTANTGELFF	TGCGCCGGCAGCCTCGGGACAGCGAACACCGGGGAGCTGTTTTTT
TRBV5-4	NA	NA	TRBJ2-2	CASRYGSRVNTGELFF	TGTGCCAGCAGGTACGGGTCGAGGGTGAACACCGGGGAGCTGTTTTTT
TRBV2	NA	NA	TRBJ1-5	CASTQRGGVGQPQHF	TGTGCCAGCACCCAAAGGGGGGGTGTTGGCCAGCCCCAGCATTTT
TRBV27	NA	NA	TRBJ1-1	CASSRRRGSEAFF	TGTGCCAGCAGTAGACGCAGGGGTAGTGAAGCTTTCTTT
TRBV6-5	NA	NA	TRBJ2-1	CASSSRALDEQFF	TGTGCCAGCAGTTCCCGGGCCCTGGATGAGCAGTTCTTC
TRBV6-5	NA	NA	TRBJ1-2	CASSRGSKGVGGYTF	TGTGCCAGCAGCCGAGGGAGTAAGGGGGTCGGTGGCTACACCTTC
TRBV15	NA	TRBD2	TRBJ2-3	CATSRPRAGDKEYTQYF	TGTGCCACCAGCAGACCCCGAGCGGGGGATAAGGAGTATACGCAGTATTTT
TRBV27	medium-sized	NA	TRBJ2-7	CASRHLTDFYEQYF	TGTGCCAGCAGGCACCTGACGGACTTCTACGAGCAGTACTTC
TRBV2	NA	NA	TRBJ2-3	CASSPMSDTQYF	TGTGCCAGCAGTCCCATGTCAGATACGCAGTATTTT
TRBV5-1	NA	TRBD1	TRBJ1-2	CASTGQGETNYGYTF	TGCGCCAGCACGGGACAGGGAGAAACTAACTATGGCTACACCTTC
TRBV5-1	once	TRBD1	TRBJ1-6	CASTAAGQEFSPLHF	TGCGCCAGCACCGCCGCGGGACAGGAGTTTTCACCCCTCCACTTT
TRBV11-2	NA	TRBD2	TRBJ2-3	CASSLGASGNTGDTQYF	TGTGCCAGCAGCTTAGGTGCTAGCGGTAATACGGGAGATACGCAGTATTTT
TRBV11-3	once	TRBD2	TRBJ2-2	CASSLDGTSGTGELFF	TGTGCCAGCAGCTTAGACGGGACTAGCGGCACCGGGGAGCTGTTTTTT
TRBV25-1	NA	TRBD2	TRBJ2-1	CASSGQTSGRWNEQFF	TGTGCCAGCAGTGGCCAGACTAGCGGGAGGTGGAATGAGCAGTTCTTC
TRBV9	NA	TRBD1	TRBJ1-6	CASSAEAGGQRNSPLHF	TGTGCCAGCAGCGCGGAGGCGGGGGGACAGAGAAATTCACCCCTCCACTTT
TRBV15	NA	NA	TRBJ2-1	CATSIGNGGPDEQFF	TGTGCCACCAGCATAGGGAACGGGGGGCCGGATGAGCAGTTCTTC
TRBV25-1	NA	NA	TRBJ2-3	CASSEPGPPDTQYF	TGTGCCAGCAGCGAGCCGGGACCCCCCGATACGCAGTATTTT
TRBV29-1	NA	NA	TRBJ1-3	CSVVGVGNTIYF	TGCAGCGTTGTTGGAGTGGGAAACACCATATATTTT
TRBV7-6	NA	NA	TRBJ2-2	CASSLVADTGELFF	TGTGCCAGCAGCTTAGTGGCAGACACCGGGGAGCTGTTTTTT
TRBV5-1	NA	TRBD1	TRBJ1-1	CASSPGGLRTEAFF	TGCGCCAGCAGCCCAGGGGGCCTTCGCACTGAAGCTTTCTTT
TRBV19	NA	NA	TRBJ2-7	CASSTGGATYEQYF	TGTGCCAGTAGCACAGGCGGGGCTACCTACGAGCAGTACTTC
TRBV7-8	NA	NA	TRBJ1-4	CASSLDRRGLEKLFF	TGTGCCAGCAGCTTAGATAGGAGGGGACTTGAAAAACTGTTTTTT
TRBV9	NA	NA	TRBJ1-2	CASSGRVRAGTYGYTF	TGTGCCAGCAGTGGAAGAGTGCGGGCAGGGACCTATGGCTACACCTTC
TRBV19	NA	NA	TRBJ1-2	CASSLLRGSGYTF	TGTGCCAGTAGTCTCCTCAGGGGAAGTGGCTACACCTTC
TRBV9	NA	NA	TRBJ2-6	CASSPDLRGANVLTF	TGTGCCAGCAGCCCGGACCTGAGAGGGGCCAACGTCCTGACTTTC
TRBV21-1	NA	NA	TRBJ1-1	CASTRGGGTEAFF	TGTGCCAGCACAAGGGGAGGGGGCACTGAAGCTTTCTTT